This is a list of T cell receptor beta chains from one sample in a study of T cell responses to AZD1222 COVID-19 vaccine. Measured with immunoSEQ multiplex PCR; TCRdb has only the in-frame clones, and not every one. The repertoire holds 160,000 or so clones, with about 90% as singletons. The sequencing here drew on peripheral blood, taken on day 0 of AZD1222 vaccination. These receptors all come from an adult in good health. Both conserved end residues are part of each CDR3. Each record gives: D gene, clone size, J gene, V gene, CDR3 DNA, CDR3 protein. The D gene is left open where the match is weak. Some rows have no size entry. The others give once, few or many, or a class for an expanded clone.

>TRBD1|-|TRBJ2-7|TRBV5-1
TGCGCCAGCAGCTTTTCGGGGACAGGGTCTTTATACGAGCAGTACTTC
CASSFSGTGSLYEQYF
>TRBD1|-|TRBJ2-5|TRBV12-5
TGTGCTAGTGGACCCATGACAGGGGGCTCCATATCACAAGAGACCCAGTACTTC
CASGPMTGGSISQETQYF
>-|-|TRBJ2-4|TRBV28
TGTGCCAGCAGTCGCAAGTGGACCAAAAACATTCAGTACTTC
CASSRKWTKNIQYF
>TRBD1|-|TRBJ1-1|TRBV27
TGTGCCAGCAGTTTATCTGGGACAGGGGTTGAAGCTTTCTTT
CASSLSGTGVEAFF
>-|-|TRBJ1-3|TRBV5-8
TGTGCCAGCAGCTCAGGGGTAGATGGAAACACCATATATTTT
CASSSGVDGNTIYF
>-|once|TRBJ1-1|TRBV29-1
TGCAGCGTTGAGAGACAGACCCAGAACACTGAAGCTTTCTTT
CSVERQTQNTEAFF
>-|-|TRBJ1-6|TRBV7-9
TGTGCCAGCAGCTTAGTCTTGGGGGTTTCACCCCTCCACTTT
CASSLVLGVSPLHF
>-|-|TRBJ2-3|TRBV11-2
TGTGCCAGCAGCTTACTTGGCCGGGACCCGGGAGCAGATACGCAGTATTTT
CASSLLGRDPGADTQYF
>-|-|TRBJ1-4|TRBV27
TGTGCCAGCAGTACTAGGAGGTCAGATGAAAAACTGTTTTTT
CASSTRRSDEKLFF
>TRBD2|-|TRBJ2-1|TRBV4-3
TGCGCCAGCAGCCAAGGACTAGCGGGGGGCGGCGATGAGCAGTTCTTC
CASSQGLAGGGDEQFF
>-|once|TRBJ1-4|TRBV7-9
TGTGCCAGCAGCTTAGATGAGGATGAAAAACTGTTTTTT
CASSLDEDEKLFF
>-|-|TRBJ1-1|TRBV28
TGTGCCAGCAGTTTAACAGCGAACACTGAAGCTTTCTTT
CASSLTANTEAFF
>-|-|TRBJ1-4|TRBV21-1
TGTGCCAGCAGCAAAGCGCCGAGGACCGAAAAACTGTTTTTT
CASSKAPRTEKLFF
>-|-|TRBJ1-3|TRBV6-5
TGTGCCAGCAGCGCGTGGGGAGCTGGAAACACCATATATTTT
CASSAWGAGNTIYF
>-|-|TRBJ2-2|TRBV19
TGTGCCAGTACTCACAGGATAGACACCGGGGAGCTGTTTTTT
CASTHRIDTGELFF
>-|-|TRBJ1-2|TRBV19
TGTGCCAGTAGTACCTCCCAGGGCTACACCTTC
CASSTSQGYTF
>-|-|TRBJ1-1|TRBV19
TGTGCCAGTAGTATAGGAGGGGCTGAAGCTTTCTTT
CASSIGGAEAFF
>TRBD2|-|TRBJ2-7|TRBV9
TGTGCCAGCAGCGTAGACGGGAGGACCTACGAGCAGTACTTC
CASSVDGRTYEQYF
>TRBD1|-|TRBJ2-7|TRBV5-5
TGTGCCAGCAGCTTGTTGGCCAGGGGGCCCCGGGACGAGCAGTACTTC
CASSLLARGPRDEQYF
>TRBD1|-|TRBJ2-5|TRBV10-3
TGTGCCATCAGTGAGAAACAGGGGGTGACTGCCCAAGAGACCCAGTACTTC
CAISEKQGVTAQETQYF
>TRBD2|-|TRBJ2-4|TRBV2
TGTGCCAGCACCGCGGAGGATTGGCGGGGGGCTATTCAGTACTTC
CASTAEDWRGAIQYF
>-|-|TRBJ2-7|TRBV14
TGTGCCAGCAGCCCACCCGGGACCGAAGACTCCTACGAGCAGTACTTC
CASSPPGTEDSYEQYF
>TRBD1|few|TRBJ2-1|TRBV5-1
TGCGCCAGCAGCGACGGGACAGGGTCCTACAATGAGCAGTTCTTC
CASSDGTGSYNEQFF